The 6 T cell receptor beta chains below come from one sample, sequenced in a study of blood T cell repertoires in COVID-19. Sequenced by immunoSEQ multiplex PCR; TCRdb stores in-frame clones only, minus some. Of nearly 200,000 clones in the sample, roughly 90% were seen once. The material sequenced was PBMCs or T cells enriched from blood (not recorded which). Receptors originate from a woman in her late teens or twenties who had recovered from COVID-19.

The chain has TRBV19 and TRBJ2-3; perhaps TRBD1 as D (5 bases). Per the germline V gene, CDR1 is LNHDA and CDR2 is SQIVND (reference sequence). The CDR3 sequence is 15 residues long. V shed 3 bases and J shed 4 bases, with 14 bases lying between them. The CDR3 DNA reads TGTGCCAGTAGTATCCGGTGGGGCAGGGCAGATACGCAGTATTTT. Translation gives CASSIRWGRADTQYF.

The CDR3 DNA reads TGTGCCAGCAGCATACTAGCGGTGGGTAGCGGTAGGACCAATGAGCAGTTCTTC. It translates to CASSILAVGSGRTNEQFF. The chain carries TRBV5-6 and TRBJ2-1; TRBD2 aligns across 8 bases. The germline gives CDR1 SGHDT, CDR2 YYEEEE. CDR3 length: 18 residues. V lost 4 bases, J lost 6 bases, and 18 bases stayed unmatched. The entire variable domain, with the rest obtained from reference TRBV5-6 and TRBJ2-1, is as follows: DAGVTQSPTHLIKTRGQQVTLRCSPKSGHDTVSWYQQALGQGPQFIFQYYEEEERQRGNFPDRFSGHQFPNYSSELNVNALLLGDSALYLCASSILAVGSGRTNEQFFGPGTRLTVL.

The rearrangement joins TRBV12-5 to TRBJ1-1; D not resolved. The CDR3 totals 17 residues. The germline CDR1 and CDR2 sequences are LGHNT and FRNRAP. Deletions cut 3 bases from V and 2 bases from J, with 19 bases between. The CDR3 bases are TGTGCTAGTGGTTTTGCCAGCGTTGCAATGGAAAACACTGAAGCTTTCTTT. Translating gives CASGFASVAMENTEAFF.

The chain couples TRBV5-1 to TRBJ2-3; tentatively, D is TRBD2 (7 bases). CDR1 SGHRS and CDR2 YFSETQ come from the germline V gene. The CDR3 is 17 amino acids. With 0 bases removed from V and 6 bases from J, the gap between germline ends came to 20 bases. The CDR3, as DNA: TGCGCCAGCAGCTTGGCCTACTTTGGAGGGGGGGAGGATACGCAGTATTTT. Amino acids: CASSLAYFGGGEDTQYF.

The chain joins TRBV14 to TRBJ1-2; D is uncertain. Germline V gene lookup returns CDR1 SGHDN and CDR2 FVKESK. CDR3 size: 13 residues. Deletions cut 7 bases from V and 1 base from J, with 10 bases between. The CDR3 region is CASTPRGNYGYTF. The DNA for the CDR3 is TGTGCCAGCACTCCACGGGGTAACTATGGCTACACCTTC.

The rearrangement uses TRBV5-4 and TRBJ1-1, with a weak D call TRBD1 (5 bases). V was trimmed by 2 bases and J by 4 bases, leaving 15 bases between them. CDR1 is SGHNT, CDR2 YYREEE, per germline (reference sequence). The CDR3 contains 15 residues. CDR3 loop: CASSFSLIRGTEAFF. The CDR3 region has the DNA TGTGCCAGCAGCTTTTCCCTCATAAGGGGCACTGAAGCTTTCTTT.